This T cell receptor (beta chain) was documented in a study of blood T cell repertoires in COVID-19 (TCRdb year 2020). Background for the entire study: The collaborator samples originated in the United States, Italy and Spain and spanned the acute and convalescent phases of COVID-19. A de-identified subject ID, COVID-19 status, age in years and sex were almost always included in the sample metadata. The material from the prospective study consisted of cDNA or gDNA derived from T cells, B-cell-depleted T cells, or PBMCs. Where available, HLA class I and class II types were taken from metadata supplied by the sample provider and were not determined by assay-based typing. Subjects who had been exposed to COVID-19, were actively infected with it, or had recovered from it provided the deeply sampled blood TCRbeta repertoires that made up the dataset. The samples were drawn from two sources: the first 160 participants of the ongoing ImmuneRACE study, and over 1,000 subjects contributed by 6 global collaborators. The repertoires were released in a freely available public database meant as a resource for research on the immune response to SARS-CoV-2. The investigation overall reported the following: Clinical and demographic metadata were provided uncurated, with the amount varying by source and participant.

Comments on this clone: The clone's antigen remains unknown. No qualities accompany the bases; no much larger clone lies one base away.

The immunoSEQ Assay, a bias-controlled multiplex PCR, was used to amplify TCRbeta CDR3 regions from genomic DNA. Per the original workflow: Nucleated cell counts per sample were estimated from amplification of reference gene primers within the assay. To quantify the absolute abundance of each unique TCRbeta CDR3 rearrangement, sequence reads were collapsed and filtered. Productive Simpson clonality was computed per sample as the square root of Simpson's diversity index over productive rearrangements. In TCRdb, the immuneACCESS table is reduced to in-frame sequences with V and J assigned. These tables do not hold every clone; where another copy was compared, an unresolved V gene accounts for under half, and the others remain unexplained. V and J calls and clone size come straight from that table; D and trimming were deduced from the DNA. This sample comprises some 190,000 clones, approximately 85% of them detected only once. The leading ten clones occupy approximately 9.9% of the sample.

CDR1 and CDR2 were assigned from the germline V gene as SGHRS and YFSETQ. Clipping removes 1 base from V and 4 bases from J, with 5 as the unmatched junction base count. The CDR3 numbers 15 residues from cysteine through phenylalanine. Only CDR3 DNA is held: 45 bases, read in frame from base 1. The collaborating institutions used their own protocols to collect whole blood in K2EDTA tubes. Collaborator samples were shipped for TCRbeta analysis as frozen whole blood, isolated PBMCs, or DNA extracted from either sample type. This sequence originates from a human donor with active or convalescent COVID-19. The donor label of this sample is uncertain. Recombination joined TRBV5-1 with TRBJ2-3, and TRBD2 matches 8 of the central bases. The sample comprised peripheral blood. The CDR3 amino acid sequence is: CASSLQLAGPDTQYF. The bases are TGCGCCAGCAGCTTGCAGTTAGCGGGGCCAGATACGCAGTATTTT.